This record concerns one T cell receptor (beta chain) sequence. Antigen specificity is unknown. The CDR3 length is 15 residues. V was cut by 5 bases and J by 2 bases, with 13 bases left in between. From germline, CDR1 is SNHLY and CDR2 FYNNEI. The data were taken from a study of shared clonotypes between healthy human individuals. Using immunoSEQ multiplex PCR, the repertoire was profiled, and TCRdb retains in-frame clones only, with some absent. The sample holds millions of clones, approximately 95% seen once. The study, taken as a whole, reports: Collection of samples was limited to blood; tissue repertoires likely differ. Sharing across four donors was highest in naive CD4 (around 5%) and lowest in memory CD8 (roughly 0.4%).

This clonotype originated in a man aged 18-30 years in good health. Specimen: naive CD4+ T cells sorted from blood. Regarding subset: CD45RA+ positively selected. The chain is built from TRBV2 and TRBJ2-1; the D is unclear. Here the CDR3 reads CASSPTKFTYNEQFF. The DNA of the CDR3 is TGTGCCAGCAGTCCTACAAAGTTTACCTACAATGAGCAGTTCTTC.